This T cell receptor (beta chain) was sequenced in a study of Ad26.COV2.S vaccination and SARS-CoV-2 variants. Findings and caveats of the study: Responses of T cells in total may have been underestimated by the TCR breadth and depth analyses. Vaccinees and placebo recipients showed similar non-spike TCR breadth. It was vaccine recipients, not placebo recipients, who had the higher spike-specific TCR breadth.

Here immunoSEQ multiplex PCR was the method, and the copy in TCRdb shows in-frame clones only, minus some. The table lists about 680,000 clones, 70% to 90% of them singletons. Treatment of the sample: some 20 received Ad26.COV2.S at low or high dose, single or two shots; 5 received placebo; per-sample allocation not given. The study sampled participants on day 63 after the first vaccine or placebo injection. The vaccine antigen was prefusion-stabilized Wuhan SARS-CoV-2 spike. This CDR3 has 14 amino acids. Trimming pared 1 base from V and 7 bases from J, leaving 10 bases between. CDR1 SEHNR and CDR2 FQNEAQ come from the germline V gene (reference sequence). About this clone itself: Its antigen is unidentified.

The input for sequencing was peripheral blood, taken in a trial of Ad26.COV2.S vaccine versus placebo. The clonotype comes from a person between 18 and 65 years old who received the Ad26.COV2.S COVID-19 vaccine or a placebo. The chain is built from TRBV7-9 and TRBJ1-4, with a weak D call TRBD1 (6 bases). The CDR3 DNA is TGTGCCAGCAGCTTAGAACAGGGAGGTGAAAAACTGTTTTTT. It translates to CASSLEQGGEKLFF.